This T cell receptor beta chain was captured in a study of read filtering for tumor transcriptome and immune sequencing. Background on the study: By R-ISS, stages I, II and III held about 8, 15 and 7 patients. Notes on the study in general: This fraction held mixed bone marrow immune cells after CD138-negative sorting. Approximately 87% of IR-seq clonotypes had a single read, yet these held roughly 3.8% of reads. RNA-seq captured clonotypes less deeply and reliably than IR-seq.

This CDR3 comprises 13 residues. V was clipped by 5 bases and J by 2 bases, with 9 bases between them. Germline values: CDR1 MDHEN, CDR2 SYDVKM. The library was built from about 370 ng RNA with molecular barcoded adaptors for alpha/delta and beta/gamma chains. TCRdb re-derived calls from the reads in MiXCR, one entry per CDR3 protein. The sample has fewer than 150,000 distinct CDR3 sequences, 10% to 15% seen once. This clonotype was seen repeatedly, ten times or more. Antigen specificity is unknown. Sequencing was done on a sample of a population of CD138-negative cells sorted from bone marrow. V is TRBV28 and J is TRBJ1-2, with D unresolved. This TCR was recovered from a donor aged 40 or over with multiple myeloma. The CDR3 sequence: CASSVQLNYGYTF. As DNA, the CDR3 is TGTGCCAGCAGTGTTCAGTTGAACTATGGCTACACCTTC.